This T cell receptor beta chain was recorded in a study of shared clonotypes between healthy human individuals. Whole-study context: A donor's plate count was three for CD4 naive and three for CD4 memory; CD8 naive had two and CD8 memory one.

Note on this clone: Antigen specificity is unknown.

Generated by immunoSEQ multiplex PCR, the TCRdb table keeps only in-frame clones and is missing some. The top ten hold 0.067% of the sample, which has 180,000 or so clones, about 93% seen once. Study-wide points: With a handful of donors compared, about 5.2% of naive CD4 clonotypes were shared. Among non-shared clonotypes, generation probabilities were lower than among those shared by all four donors. Naive subsets, compared against memory subsets, generally had larger estimated richness values.

The CDR3 contains 15 residues. The germline V and J ends were trimmed by 4 bases and 2 bases, with 13 bases remaining between them. Germline CDR1 and CDR2: SGDLS and YYNGEE. Specimen: naive CD4+ T cells sorted from blood. Described subset: CD45RA+ positively selected. The TCR sequence derives from a woman aged 25 to 39 in good health. The chain is built from TRBV9 and TRBJ1-3; D remains ambiguous. CDR3 DNA sequence: TGTGCCAGCAGCCCGAGTGGTTTTACTGGAAACACCATATATTTT. It codes for CASSPSGFTGNTIYF.